The 19 T cell receptor beta chains given below trace back to one sample, sequenced in a study of blood T cell repertoires in COVID-19. The assay was immunoSEQ multiplex PCR, and TCRdb's table has in-frame clones only and misses some. The sample holds about 62,000 clones, more than 80% seen once. The specimen was peripheral blood. Every receptor here comes from a woman aged 55-69 years with COVID-19, enrolled during active disease.

This chain uses TRBV28 with TRBJ1-4; D remains unclear. The CDR3 loop spans 13 amino acids. The germline CDR1 and CDR2 sequences are MDHEN and SYDVKM. V lost 3 bases, J lost 7 bases, and 9 bases lay in between. The DNA of the CDR3 is TGTGCCAGCAGTTTTGGAGGGTTTGAAAAACTGTTTTTT. Its translation is CASSFGGFEKLFF.

The chain links TRBV6-1 to TRBJ1-2; tentative D call: TRBD1 (5 bases). The V and J ends lost 7 bases and 8 bases respectively, with 17 bases between them. The CDR3 loop spans 13 amino acids. Germline CDR1 MNHNS, CDR2 SASEGT. DNA for the CDR3: TGTGCCAGCATTACGGAGGGTCGGGGGGGCTACACCTTC. Its protein is CASITEGRGGYTF.

The chain uses TRBV7-2 and TRBJ1-3; 7 nucleotides line up with TRBD1. CDR3 length: 14 amino acids. J lost 3 bases, V lost 5 bases, and 4 bases had no gene match. From germline, CDR1 is SGHTA and CDR2 FQGNSA. CDR3 nucleotides: TGTGCCAGCAGCCCAGGGACAGTTGGAAACACCATATATTTT. Encoded protein: CASSPGTVGNTIYF.

The chain combines TRBV5-6 with TRBJ2-7, with 13 bases fitting TRBD2. With 4 bases clipped from V and 1 base from J, the junction kept 2 bases outside the gene matches. The CDR3 loop spans 15 amino acids. Germline assignment: CDR1 SGHDT and CDR2 YYEEEE. CDR3 in amino acids: CASSPGLAGSYEQYF. CDR3 coding DNA: TGTGCCAGCAGCCCGGGACTAGCGGGGTCCTACGAGCAGTACTTC. Drawing the rest from reference TRBV5-6 and TRBJ2-7, the complete variable domain is DAGVTQSPTHLIKTRGQQVTLRCSPKSGHDTVSWYQQALGQGPQFIFQYYEEEERQRGNFPDRFSGHQFPNYSSELNVNALLLGDSALYLCASSPGLAGSYEQYFGPGTRLTVT.

V usage is TRBV2 and J usage is TRBJ1-2; D call uncertain. The CDR3 loop spans 12 amino acids. V lost 2 bases, J lost 4 bases, and 5 bases lay in between. Germline CDR1 reads SNHLY; CDR2 reads FYNNEI. The CDR3 nucleotides read TGTGCCAGCAGTGAACAGTTCTATGGCTACACCTTC. As protein: CASSEQFYGYTF.

The gene calls are TRBV6-2 or TRBV6-3 and TRBJ1-1; D uncertain. From germline, CDR1 is MNHEY and CDR2 SVGEGT. Trimming took 4 bases from V and 8 from J, leaving 11 bases between them. The CDR3 spans 12 residues. The DNA for the CDR3 is TGTGCCAGCAGTTCCCTCGGTACGGAAGCTTTCTTT. As protein: CASSSLGTEAFF.

V gene TRBV7-3 combines with J gene TRBJ2-7; D gene unclear. Germline lookup yields CDR1 SGHTA and CDR2 FQGTGA. V lost 5 bases and J 1 base, leaving 6 bases between the germline ends. The CDR3 extends over 12 amino acids. In DNA form, the CDR3 reads TGTGCCAGCAGCCCCCCATCCTACGAGCAGTACTTC. Translating it yields CASSPPSYEQYF.

The rearrangement joins TRBV6-5 to TRBJ2-7; 7 bases align to TRBD2. The J segment lost 0 bases and the V segment lost 4 bases, leaving 9 bases of the junction unmatched. The V gene's germline CDR1 is MNHEY and CDR2 SVGAGI. The CDR3 spans 16 residues. CDR3 loop: CASSSPRRDYSYEQYF. The CDR3 DNA follows: TGTGCCAGCAGTTCTCCCCGGCGGGACTACTCCTACGAGCAGTACTTC.

In this sample, this clone turned up once. V is TRBV7-3 and J is TRBJ1-1; D is perhaps TRBD1 (5 bases). The CDR3 is made up of 14 amino acids. From germline, CDR1 is SGHTA and CDR2 FQGTGA. V shed 0 bases and J shed 3 bases, with 8 bases lying between them. CDR3 coding DNA: TGTGCCAGCAGCTTAACAGGGGTGGACACTGAAGCTTTCTTT. This encodes CASSLTGVDTEAFF.

This clone was detected only once. The V and J genes are TRBV24-1 and TRBJ1-5, with 12 bases aligning to TRBD1. Germline values: CDR1 KGHDR, CDR2 SFDVKD. With 2 bases clipped from V and 7 bases from J, the junction kept 5 bases outside the gene matches. The CDR3 is made up of 16 amino acids. CDR3 in DNA: TGTGCCACCAGTGATTCGGGACAGGGGGCATGGCAGCCCCAGCATTTT. Its protein is CATSDSGQGAWQPQHF.

The J gene is TRBJ2-7, the V gene TRBV6-5, with D unresolved. The V gene's germline CDR1 is MNHEY and CDR2 SVGAGI. This CDR3 contains 12 residues. Trimming left V 2 bases short and J 5 bases short, with 7 bases between. In DNA, the CDR3 is TGTGCCAGCAGTTACCGACAAGACGAGCAGTACTTC. This translates into CASSYRQDEQYF.

The rearrangement joins TRBV5-1 to TRBJ1-3; D unresolved. This CDR3 spans 14 amino acids. Trimming removed 3 bases from V and 0 bases from J, with 7 bases in between. The germline V gene encodes CDR1 SGHRS and CDR2 YFSETQ. CDR3 sequence reads: CASSWAGSGNTIYF. CDR3 nucleotides: TGCGCCAGCAGCTGGGCGGGCTCTGGAAACACCATATATTTT.

The CDR3 loop reads CASSDSSIQPQHF. CDR3 sequence (DNA): TGTGCCAGCAGTGATAGTTCCATTCAGCCCCAGCATTTT. The chain uses TRBV6-1 and TRBJ1-5; no clear D. The germline V and J ends were trimmed by 3 bases and 6 bases, with 9 bases remaining between them. There are 13 residues in the CDR3. Germline CDR1 and CDR2: MNHNS and SASEGT.

The chain couples TRBV29-1 to TRBJ1-1; 7 positions match TRBD1. The CDR3 extends over 13 amino acids. J was trimmed by 7 bases and V by 4 bases; bases with no gene match: 9. Germline values: CDR1 SQVTM, CDR2 ANQGSEA. In nucleotides, the CDR3 is TGCAGCGTTGTCGACAGGGTTGAAGTTGAAGCTTTCTTT. Translating gives CSVVDRVEVEAFF.

This clone came up a few times. This chain joins TRBV19 and TRBJ1-2, with a weak D call TRBD1 (6 bases). V lost 5 bases to trimming and J lost 2 bases, with 15 bases between them. This CDR3 is 15 amino acids long. From germline, CDR1 is LNHDA and CDR2 SQIVND (reference sequence). The CDR3: CASSLFGTTNYGYTF. CDR3 nucleotide sequence: TGTGCCAGTAGTTTGTTTGGGACAACCAACTATGGCTACACCTTC. Full variable domain (outside the CDR3, taken from reference TRBV19 and TRBJ1-2): DGGITQSPKYLFRKEGQNVTLSCEQNLNHDAMYWYRQDPGQGLRLIYYSQIVNDFQKGDIAEGYSVSREKKESFPLTVTSAQKNPTAFYLCASSLFGTTNYGYTFGSGTRLTVV.

This rearrangement joins TRBV4-1 to TRBJ2-7; 8 nucleotides match TRBD1. The germline gives CDR1 MGHRA, CDR2 YSYEKL. V shed 2 bases and J 5 bases; nucleotides not matched to a gene: 2. CDR3 size: 13 residues. CDR3 region: CASSQPDRDEQYF. CDR3 DNA: TGCGCCAGCAGCCAACCGGACAGGGACGAGCAGTACTTC.

The gene calls are TRBV24-1 and TRBJ1-4; 7 nucleotides line up with TRBD1. Germline V gene sequence: CDR1 KGHDR, CDR2 SFDVKD. The CDR3 contains 16 residues. V dropped 3 bases and J dropped 3; count of bases not matched to a gene: 6. CDR3 protein: CATSDGRQGPNEKLFF. CDR3 in DNA: TGTGCCACCAGTGATGGGAGACAGGGCCCTAATGAAAAACTGTTTTTT.

This chain links TRBV5-1 with TRBJ2-1, with 10 bases aligning to TRBD2. V lost 3 bases to trimming and J lost 5 bases; unmatched junction nucleotides: 8. Per germline, CDR1 SGHRS and CDR2 YFSETQ. The CDR3 runs 16 residues. The CDR3 protein is CASSYTLAGPDNEQFF. CDR3 DNA sequence: TGCGCCAGCAGCTACACACTAGCGGGACCCGACAATGAGCAGTTCTTC.

The chain couples TRBV7-2 to TRBJ1-2; D may be TRBD1 (6 bases). V was shortened by 2 bases and J by 7 bases, with 8 bases between the two germline ends. The germline V gene has CDR1 SGHTA and CDR2 FQGNSA. CDR3 length: 12 amino acids. In DNA form, the CDR3 reads TGTGCCAGCAGCTTAACAGGGTTTGGCTACACCTTC. It encodes CASSLTGFGYTF.